This entry describes one T cell receptor (beta chain). The antigen is unknown. The record originates from a study of radiation and T cells in renal cell carcinoma. Indicated time point: blood 2 weeks post-SBRT. As for treatment: 15 Gy SBRT to primary tumor, nephrectomy 4 weeks later. After SBRT, blood was collected at 2 and 4 weeks, plus baseline. Study conclusions and caveats: From baseline, blood top tumor clonotypes peaked at 2 weeks post-radiation. Pretreatment tumor biopsies were lacking, so baseline clonotypes are unknown.

Generated by immunoSEQ multiplex PCR, the TCRdb table keeps only in-frame clones and is missing some. This sample has about 130,000 clones, with around 90% found just once. Germline CDR1 is LNHDA and CDR2 is SQIVND (reference sequence). Trimming took off 0 bases at V and 8 bases at J, with 16 bases between the two ends. The CDR3 runs 15 residues. The gene calls are TRBV19 and TRBJ1-2; unclear D gene. The sequence was obtained from a woman between 65 and 79 years old with renal cell carcinoma. The sample here was blood, taken from a patient whose treatment included radiotherapy and nephrectomy. CDR3 amino acids: CASSIDRWQRGGYTF. In DNA, the CDR3 is TGTGCCAGTAGTATAGACCGATGGCAACGCGGGGGCTACACCTTC.